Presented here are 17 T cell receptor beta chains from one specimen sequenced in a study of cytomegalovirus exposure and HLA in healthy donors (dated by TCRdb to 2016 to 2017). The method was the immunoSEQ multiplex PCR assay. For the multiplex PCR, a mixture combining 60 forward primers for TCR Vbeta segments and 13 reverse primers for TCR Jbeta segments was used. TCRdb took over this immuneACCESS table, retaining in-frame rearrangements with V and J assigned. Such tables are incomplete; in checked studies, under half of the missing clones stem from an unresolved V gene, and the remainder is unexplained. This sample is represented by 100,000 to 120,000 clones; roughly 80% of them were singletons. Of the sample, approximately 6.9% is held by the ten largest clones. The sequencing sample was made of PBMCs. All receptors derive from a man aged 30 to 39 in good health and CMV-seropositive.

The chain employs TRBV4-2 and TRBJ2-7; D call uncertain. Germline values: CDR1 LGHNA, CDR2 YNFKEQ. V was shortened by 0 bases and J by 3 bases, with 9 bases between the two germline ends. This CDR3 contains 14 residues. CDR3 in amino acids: CASSQEIENYEQYF. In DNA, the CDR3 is TGTGCCAGCAGCCAAGAGATAGAGAACTACGAGCAGTACTTC.

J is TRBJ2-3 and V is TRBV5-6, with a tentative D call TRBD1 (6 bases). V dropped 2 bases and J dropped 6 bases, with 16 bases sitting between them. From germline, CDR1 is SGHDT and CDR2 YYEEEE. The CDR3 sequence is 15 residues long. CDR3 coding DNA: TGTGCCAGCAGCTTAGAAGGGGGATTCACGGATACGCAGTATTTT. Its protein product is CASSLEGGFTDTQYF.

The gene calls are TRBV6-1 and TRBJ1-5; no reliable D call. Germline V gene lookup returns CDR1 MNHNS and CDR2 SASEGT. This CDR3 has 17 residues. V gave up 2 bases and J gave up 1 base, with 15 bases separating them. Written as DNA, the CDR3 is TGTGCCAGCAGTGAACGCGTTGTGGGCCAGAGCAATCAGCCCCAGCATTTT. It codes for CASSERVVGQSNQPQHF.

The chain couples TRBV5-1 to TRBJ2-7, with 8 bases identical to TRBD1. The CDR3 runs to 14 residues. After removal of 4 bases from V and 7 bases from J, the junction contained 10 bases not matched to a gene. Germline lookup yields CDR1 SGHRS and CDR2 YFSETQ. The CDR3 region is CASSATQGAGEQYF. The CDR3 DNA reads TGCGCCAGCAGCGCAACCCAGGGGGCGGGTGAGCAGTACTTC.

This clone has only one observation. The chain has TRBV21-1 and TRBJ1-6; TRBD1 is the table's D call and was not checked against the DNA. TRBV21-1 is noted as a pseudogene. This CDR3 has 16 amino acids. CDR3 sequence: CASSKVAREYNSPLHF. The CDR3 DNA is TGTGCCAGCAGCAAAGTGGCCAGGGAATATAATTCACCCCTCCACTTT.

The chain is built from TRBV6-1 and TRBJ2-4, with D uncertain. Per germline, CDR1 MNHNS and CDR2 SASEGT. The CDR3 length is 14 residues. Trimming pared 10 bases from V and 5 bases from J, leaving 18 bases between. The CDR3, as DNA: TGTGCCACCACGAGAGAGGCAAAACAAAACATTCAGTACTTC. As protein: CATTREAKQNIQYF.

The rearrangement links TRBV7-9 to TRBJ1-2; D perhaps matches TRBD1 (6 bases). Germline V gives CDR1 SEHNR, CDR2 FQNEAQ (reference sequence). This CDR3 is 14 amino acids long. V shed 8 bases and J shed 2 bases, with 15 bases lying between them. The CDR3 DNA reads TGTGCCAGCGGCAATGGGGGCGCGAACTATGGCTACACCTTC. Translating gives CASGNGGANYGYTF.

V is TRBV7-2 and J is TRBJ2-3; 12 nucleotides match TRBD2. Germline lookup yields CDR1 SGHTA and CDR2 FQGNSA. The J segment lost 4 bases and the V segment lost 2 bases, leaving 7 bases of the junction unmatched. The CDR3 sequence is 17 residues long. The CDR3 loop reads CASSLSSGGAGADTQYF. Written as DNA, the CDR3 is TGTGCCAGCAGCTTATCTAGCGGGGGGGCCGGGGCAGATACGCAGTATTTT. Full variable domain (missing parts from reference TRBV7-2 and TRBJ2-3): GAGVSQSPSNKVTEKGKDVELRCDPISGHTALYWYRQSLGQGLEFLIYFQGNSAPDKSGLPSDRFSAERTGGSVSTLTIQRTQQEDSAVYLCASSLSSGGAGADTQYFGPGTRLTVL.

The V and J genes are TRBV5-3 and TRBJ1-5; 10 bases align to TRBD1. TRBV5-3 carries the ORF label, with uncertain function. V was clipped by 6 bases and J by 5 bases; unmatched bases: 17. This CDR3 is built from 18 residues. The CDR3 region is CARTTGSPDRGCHQPQHF. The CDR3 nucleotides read TGTGCCAGAACCACCGGATCCCCGGACAGGGGGTGTCATCAGCCCCAGCATTTT.

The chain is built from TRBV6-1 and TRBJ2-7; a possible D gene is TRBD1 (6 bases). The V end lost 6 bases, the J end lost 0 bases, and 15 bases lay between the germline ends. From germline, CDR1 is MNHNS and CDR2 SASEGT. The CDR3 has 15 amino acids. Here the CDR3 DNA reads TGTGCCAGCAGCCTCGGGACACATAGCTCCTACGAGCAGTACTTC. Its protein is CASSLGTHSSYEQYF.

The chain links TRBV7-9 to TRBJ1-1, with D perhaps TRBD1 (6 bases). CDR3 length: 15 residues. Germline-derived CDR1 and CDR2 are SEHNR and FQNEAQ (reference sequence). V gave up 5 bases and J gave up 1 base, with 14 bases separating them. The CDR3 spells CASSALTGQNTEAFF. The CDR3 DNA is TGTGCCAGCAGCGCGTTGACAGGCCAGAACACTGAAGCTTTCTTT.

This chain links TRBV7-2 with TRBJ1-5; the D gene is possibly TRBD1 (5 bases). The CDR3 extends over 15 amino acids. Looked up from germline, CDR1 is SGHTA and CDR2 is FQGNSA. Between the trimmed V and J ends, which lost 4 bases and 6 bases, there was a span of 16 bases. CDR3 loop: CASSSFQGLGQPQHF. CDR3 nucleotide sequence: TGTGCCAGCAGCTCCTTTCAGGGCTTGGGTCAGCCCCAGCATTTT.

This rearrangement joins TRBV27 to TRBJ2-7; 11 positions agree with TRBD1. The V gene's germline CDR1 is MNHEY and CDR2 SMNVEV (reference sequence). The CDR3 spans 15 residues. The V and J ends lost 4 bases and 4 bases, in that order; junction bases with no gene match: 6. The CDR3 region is CASSSWTGGNYEQYF. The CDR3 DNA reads TGTGCCAGCAGTTCCTGGACAGGGGGCAATTACGAGCAGTACTTC.

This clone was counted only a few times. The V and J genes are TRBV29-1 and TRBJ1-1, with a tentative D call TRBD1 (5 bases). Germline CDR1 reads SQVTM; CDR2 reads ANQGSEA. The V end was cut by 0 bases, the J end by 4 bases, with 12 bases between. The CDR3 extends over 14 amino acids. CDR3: CSVEEIAGGTEAFF. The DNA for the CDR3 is TGCAGCGTTGAAGAGATCGCGGGGGGCACTGAAGCTTTCTTT.

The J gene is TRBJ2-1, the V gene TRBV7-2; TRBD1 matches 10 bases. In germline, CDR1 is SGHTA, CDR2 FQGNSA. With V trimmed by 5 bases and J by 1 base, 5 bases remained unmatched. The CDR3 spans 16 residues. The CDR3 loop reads CASSGDRGLSYNEQFF. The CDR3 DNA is TGTGCCAGCAGCGGGGACAGGGGCCTTTCCTACAATGAGCAGTTCTTC. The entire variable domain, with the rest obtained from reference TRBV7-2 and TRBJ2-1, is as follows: GAGVSQSPSNKVTEKGKDVELRCDPISGHTALYWYRQSLGQGLEFLIYFQGNSAPDKSGLPSDRFSAERTGGSVSTLTIQRTQQEDSAVYLCASSGDRGLSYNEQFFGPGTRLTVL.

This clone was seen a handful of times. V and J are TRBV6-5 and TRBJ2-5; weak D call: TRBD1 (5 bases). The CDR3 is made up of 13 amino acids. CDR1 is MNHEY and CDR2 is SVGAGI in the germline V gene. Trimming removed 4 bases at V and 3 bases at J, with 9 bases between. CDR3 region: CASSWGKKETQYF. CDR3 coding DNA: TGTGCCAGCAGTTGGGGCAAAAAAGAGACCCAGTACTTC.

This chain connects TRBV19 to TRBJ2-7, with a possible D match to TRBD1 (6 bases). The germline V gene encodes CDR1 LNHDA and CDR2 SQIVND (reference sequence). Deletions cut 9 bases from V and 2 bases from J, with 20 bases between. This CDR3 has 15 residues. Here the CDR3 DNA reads TGTGCCAGCAAGGGAGCAGGGGTTCCACCCTACGAGCAGTACTTC. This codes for CASKGAGVPPYEQYF.